The next 18 T cell receptor beta chains were all read from a single sample in a study of blood T cell repertoires in COVID-19. Sequencing was performed with immunoSEQ multiplex PCR; in TCRdb, only in-frame clones are kept and a portion is missing. Here the sample spans tens of thousands of clones, about 91% being singletons. The material sequenced was peripheral blood. These receptors came from a woman aged 70 to 79 with acute or convalescent COVID-19.

The chain couples TRBV5-4 to TRBJ2-2; D ambiguous. Trimming left V 4 bases short and J 4 bases short, with 11 bases between. CDR1 is SGHNT and CDR2 is YYREEE in the germline V gene (reference sequence). This CDR3 region has 14 residues. The CDR3 coding sequence is TGTGCCAGCAGCCTAGAGTATGCCACCGGGGAGCTGTTTTTT. This sequence encodes CASSLEYATGELFF.

The rearrangement links TRBV5-1 to TRBJ1-1, with 10 bases identical to TRBD1. Unmatched junction bases numbered 7, after V lost 4 bases and J lost 4 bases. This CDR3 region has 15 residues. CDR1 and CDR2 from the germline V gene are SGHRS and YFSETQ. This CDR3 reads CASSPGTGDATEAFF. CDR3 bases: TGCGCCAGCAGCCCAGGGACAGGGGATGCCACTGAAGCTTTCTTT.

The V gene is TRBV2, the J gene TRBJ2-2; 9 positions match TRBD1. Germline trimming cut 8 bases from V and 5 bases from J; bases unmatched to any gene: 3. The CDR3 contains 13 residues. The germline CDR1 and CDR2 sequences are SNHLY and FYNNEI. The CDR3 region is CASHRGPTGELFF. CDR3 bases: TGTGCCAGCCACAGGGGGCCGACCGGGGAGCTGTTTTTT. The whole variable domain, remainder taken from reference TRBV2 and TRBJ2-2, is EPEVTQTPSHQVTQMGQEVILRCVPISNHLYFYWYRQILGQKVEFLVSFYNNEISEKSEIFDDQFSVERPDGSNFTLKIRSTKLEDSAMYFCASHRGPTGELFFGEGSRLTVL.

V and J are TRBV7-6 and TRBJ2-2; possible D gene TRBD2, 5 bases. This CDR3 is 17 amino acids long. V was shortened by 4 bases and J by 0 bases, with 15 bases between the two germline ends. Germline CDR1 reads SGHVS; CDR2 reads FNYEAQ. CDR3 in amino acids: CASSWATGSTNTGELFF. CDR3 coding DNA: TGTGCCAGCAGCTGGGCTACGGGATCAACGAACACCGGGGAGCTGTTTTTT.

This chain joins TRBV6-1 and TRBJ2-7; TRBD2 matches at 9 bases. In germline, CDR1 is MNHNS, CDR2 SASEGT. The CDR3 has 14 amino acids. V was pared by 1 base and J by 13 bases, with 11 bases of the junction left unmatched. CDR3 in DNA: TGTGCCAGCAGTGAAGGCGCTAGCGGGACCCTTTATTACTTC. It codes for CASSEGASGTLYYF.

This chain uses TRBV3-1 (or the pseudogene TRBV3-2) with TRBJ2-1; TRBD1 agrees at 7 bases. Germline loops: CDR1 LGHDT, CDR2 YNNKEL (reference sequence). The CDR3 sequence is 14 residues long. J lost 5 bases, V lost 5 bases, and 6 bases had no gene match. DNA of the CDR3: TGTGCCAGCAGCTATGGGGACAGCCACAATGAGCAGTTCTTC. Protein product: CASSYGDSHNEQFF.

This chain uses TRBV11-2 with TRBJ2-1; D may be TRBD2 (6 bases). The CDR3 has 15 residues. Germline CDR1 is SGHAT and CDR2 is FQNNGV. V gave up 5 bases and J gave up 9 bases, with 20 bases separating them. This CDR3 is CASSPGLPRLGEQFF. The CDR3 region has the DNA TGTGCCAGCAGCCCGGGACTCCCCCGTTTAGGTGAGCAGTTCTTC.

This clone has just a few counts. The rearrangement joins TRBV28 to TRBJ2-2; a possible D gene is TRBD2 (5 bases). The CDR3 spans 15 residues. Germline-derived CDR1 and CDR2 are MDHEN and SYDVKM. Trimming cost V 2 bases and J 0 bases, with 7 bases left between them. CDR3 sequence reads: CASSLVAPNTGELFF. CDR3 bases: TGTGCCAGCAGTTTAGTAGCGCCGAACACCGGGGAGCTGTTTTTT.

The chain carries TRBV5-1 and TRBJ2-1; 11 bases agree with TRBD2. The CDR3 contains 17 residues. CDR1 and CDR2 from the germline V gene are SGHRS and YFSETQ. J lost 9 bases, V lost 4 bases, and 15 bases had no gene match. The CDR3 protein is CASSMSTSGGHGSEQFF. The CDR3 nucleotides are TGCGCCAGCAGCATGTCCACTAGCGGGGGCCACGGCAGTGAGCAGTTCTTC.

V is TRBV19 and J is TRBJ1-6; tentatively, D is TRBD1 (5 bases). The germline V gene encodes CDR1 LNHDA and CDR2 SQIVND (reference sequence). Trimming left V 4 bases short and J 10 bases short, with 14 bases between. The CDR3 length is 14 residues. The CDR3 DNA reads TGTGCCAGTAGTACCTCAGGGAACTTATCACCCCTCCACTTT. This translates into CASSTSGNLSPLHF.

The CDR3, as DNA: TGTGCCAGCAGCTTCGGGACAGGGGGTAACTATGGCTACACCTTC. Translation gives CASSFGTGGNYGYTF. V gene TRBV7-9 combines with J gene TRBJ1-2; 11 positions match TRBD1. The length of the CDR3 is 15 residues. Trimming cost V 3 bases and J 1 base; bases outside gene matches: 1. Per germline, CDR1 SEHNR and CDR2 FQNEAQ (reference sequence).

A single count supports this clone. The chain recombines TRBV18 with TRBJ2-1; D might be TRBD2 (6 bases). Per the germline V gene, CDR1 is KGHSH and CDR2 is LQKENI. The CDR3 runs to 16 residues. V dropped 0 bases and J dropped 2 bases, with 11 bases sitting between them. For the CDR3, the DNA is TGTGCCAGCTCACCACCAGGAGGGCTAGCCTACAATGAGCAGTTCTTC. It codes for CASSPPGGLAYNEQFF.

The rearrangement joins TRBV5-1 to TRBJ2-3; 8 nucleotides match TRBD1. Germline values: CDR1 SGHRS, CDR2 YFSETQ. The junction had 8 bases not matched to a gene; V was cut back by 4 bases and J by 1 base. This CDR3 comprises 16 residues. The CDR3 nucleotides read TGCGCCAGCAGCCTCCAGACAGGGGCTGGCACAGATACGCAGTATTTT. The encoded protein is CASSLQTGAGTDTQYF.

The rearrangement joins TRBV6-5 to TRBJ2-7; D is uncertain. The CDR3 is 14 amino acids. Between the trimmed V and J ends, which lost 6 bases and 0 bases, there was a span of 12 bases. Germline V CDR1 and CDR2: MNHEY, SVGAGI. The CDR3 reads CASSQLASSYEQYF. The CDR3 DNA reads as TGTGCCAGCAGCCAATTAGCCAGCTCCTACGAGCAGTACTTC.

V and J are TRBV6-1 and TRBJ1-2; D uncertain. This CDR3 region has 18 residues. V lost 4 bases, J lost 0 bases, and 21 bases lay in between. Germline V CDR1 and CDR2: MNHNS, SASEGT. The CDR3 sequence: CASSAPNMRRATNYGYTF. CDR3 bases: TGTGCCAGCAGTGCCCCGAATATGAGGAGAGCAACTAACTATGGCTACACCTTC.

The genes are TRBV29-1 and TRBJ2-3, with a possible D match to TRBD1 (6 bases). With 7 bases removed from V and 3 bases from J, the gap between germline ends came to 14 bases. CDR3 length: 13 residues. CDR1 SQVTM and CDR2 ANQGSEA come from the germline V gene. The CDR3 coding sequence is TGCAGCGGGAACGCAGGGGAGACAGATACGCAGTATTTT. The encoded protein is CSGNAGETDTQYF.

The chain has TRBV3-1 (or the pseudogene TRBV3-2) and TRBJ2-7; 15 bases agree with TRBD2. The length of the CDR3 is 16 residues. With V trimmed by 0 bases and J by 6 bases, 3 bases remained unmatched. From germline, CDR1 is LGHDT and CDR2 YNNKEL (reference sequence). The CDR3 bases are TGTGCCAGCAGCCAAGATAGGACTAGCGGGGGGGGCGAGCAGTACTTC. This encodes CASSQDRTSGGGEQYF.

The genes are TRBV23-1 and TRBJ2-3; possible D gene TRBD2, 6 bases. TRBV23-1 is an open reading frame whose function is uncertain. The CDR3 covers 15 residues. V lost 8 bases and J lost 3, with 18 bases in between. The DNA of the CDR3 is TGCGCCAGCCCCCCCCCGCGGGGTATAACAGATACGCAGTATTTT. Translated: CASPPPRGITDTQYF.